This T cell receptor beta chain was profiled in a study of human T cells and chemical hapten exposure. Looking at the study overall: DPC at 2% was the sensitizing agent, placed on roughly 2 cm by roughly 2 cm of upper inner arm skin. Variability of per-sample TCR yields stemmed mainly from small differences in pooled library volume.

Time point in this sample: patch test 1, 2 weeks after DPC sensitization. Specified treatment: therapeutic diphenylcyclopropenone sensitization with weekly scalp DPC. The CDR3 contains 15 residues. Trimming removed 2 bases from V and 6 bases from J, with 13 bases in between. Germline V gene sequence: CDR1 MNHEY, CDR2 SVGAGI. Study results and caveats: Positively correlated with patch test score were the counts of PT1 expanded TCRs.

In the study's own analysis: Samples held a median of approximately 96,000 TCRs, range about 23,224–690,600. TCRdb processed the RACE reads anew with MiXCR; each CDR3 protein has one entry. The V and J calls follow TCRdb's processing rather than the paper's. The sample lists around 120,000 distinct CDR3 sequences, around 13% occurring once. A remark on this clonotype: Its antigen remains unknown.

The material was whole blood, obtained in connection with sensitization to the hapten diphenylcyclopropenone (DPC). The receptor was derived from a man aged 18 to 30 with alopecia areata. Some clones in this sample may be carry-over from other donors' samples. The rearrangement uses TRBV6-5 and TRBJ2-2; maybe TRBD2 (6 bases). CDR3 loop: CASSYRGGSAGELFF. CDR3 coding DNA: TGTGCCAGCAGTTACAGGGGAGGAAGCGCCGGGGAGCTGTTTTTT.